A single sample is the source of the 25 T cell receptor beta chains below, sequenced in a study of blood T cell repertoires in COVID-19. Sequencing used immunoSEQ multiplex PCR; TCRdb keeps in-frame clones, though not all of them. The sample lists about 480,000 clones, 85% to 90% occurring once. Material: peripheral blood. The receptor set was obtained from a woman aged 25 to 45 with acute or convalescent COVID-19.

V is TRBV9 and J is TRBJ2-1; a possible D gene is TRBD2 (5 bases). The ends were cut back, 0 bases at V and 2 bases at J, with 12 bases in the middle. Germline CDR1 reads SGDLS; CDR2 reads YYNGEE. The CDR3 consists of 16 residues. The CDR3 DNA reads as TGTGCCAGCAGCGTAGCTCGGGGAACAACCTACAATGAGCAGTTCTTC. Its translation is CASSVARGTTYNEQFF.

The chain is built from TRBV29-1 and TRBJ2-3; possibly TRBD2 for D (5 bases). Germline-derived CDR1 and CDR2 are SQVTM and ANQGSEA. The length of the CDR3 is 10 residues. Trimming stripped 4 bases from V and 6 bases from J, with 5 bases between. The CDR3 coding sequence is TGCAGCGTTGGGGAGGATACGCAGTATTTT. This codes for CSVGEDTQYF.

The gene calls are TRBV2 and TRBJ1-5; D is possibly TRBD1 (6 bases). Trimming removed 8 bases at V and 9 bases at J, with 11 bases between. CDR3 length: 11 residues. Germline CDR1 and CDR2: SNHLY and FYNNEI. CDR3 residues: CASGGGPPQHF. DNA of the CDR3: TGTGCCAGCGGGGGCGGCCCGCCCCAGCATTTT.

This chain uses TRBV5-5 with TRBJ2-3; no clear D gene. V gave up 4 bases and J gave up 0 bases, with 3 bases separating them. CDR3 size: 12 residues. Germline CDR1 reads SGHKS; CDR2 reads YYEKEE (reference sequence). The CDR3 is CASSTSTDTQYF. The DNA of the CDR3 is TGTGCCAGCAGCACTAGCACAGATACGCAGTATTTT.

This clone was counted between two and nine times. The chain combines TRBV4-2 with TRBJ2-1; TRBD2 matches at 9 bases. In germline, CDR1 is LGHNA, CDR2 YNFKEQ. CDR3 length: 23 amino acids. V dropped 4 bases and J dropped 0; count of bases not matched to a gene: 25. CDR3 amino acids: CASSPPTIRAGGYKWSSYNEQFF. CDR3 nucleotide sequence: TGTGCCAGCAGCCCTCCGACGATTCGAGCGGGGGGATATAAATGGAGCTCCTACAATGAGCAGTTCTTC.

The chain employs TRBV6-5 and TRBJ1-4; TRBD1 matches 8 bases. Germline V CDR1 and CDR2: MNHEY, SVGAGI. J gave up 12 bases and V 2 bases, and 11 bases lay outside the gene matches. The CDR3 has 15 residues. The CDR3 nucleotides read TGTGCCAGCAGTTACGCACAGGGGGGAGGTCCGGAACTGTTTTTT. Its translation: CASSYAQGGGPELFF.

This rearrangement joins TRBV10-3 to TRBJ1-3; perhaps TRBD1 as D (6 bases). Trimming took 7 bases from V and 1 from J, leaving 14 bases between them. The germline V gene has CDR1 ENHRY and CDR2 SYGVKD. The CDR3 is 15 amino acids. In DNA, the CDR3 is TGTGCCATCACTGACGGACAGCAGTCTGGAAACACCATATATTTT. It codes for CAITDGQQSGNTIYF.

The chain combines TRBV23-1 with TRBJ1-2; D is ambiguous. TRBV23-1 is classed as an ORF, of uncertain function. The CDR3 totals 13 residues. Trimming left V 4 bases short and J 5 bases short, with 11 bases between. The CDR3 DNA follows: TGCGCCAGCAGTCCCCAATCGGAGTATGGCTACACCTTC. Protein: CASSPQSEYGYTF.

The rearrangement uses TRBV13 and TRBJ1-3; possibly TRBD1 for D (5 bases). This CDR3 comprises 15 residues. V lost 5 bases to trimming and J lost 5 bases, with 16 bases between them. Germline CDR1 and CDR2: PRHDT and FYEKMQ (reference sequence). The CDR3, as DNA: TGTGCCAGCAGCCCGGGGGAGGGGCAACGAAACACCATATATTTT. Translation: CASSPGEGQRNTIYF.

This clone was detected once. Given a much more abundant clone one base away, this may be a read error. The chain couples TRBV6-5 to TRBJ1-3; perhaps TRBD1 as D (5 bases). CDR3 length equals 13 residues. Germline V gene sequence: CDR1 MNHEY, CDR2 SVGAGI. V shed 6 bases and J shed 0 bases, with 6 bases lying between them. In DNA form, the CDR3 reads TGTGCCAGCAGACAGGTCTCTGGAAACACCATATATTTT. This gives the protein CASRQVSGNTIYF.

V gene TRBV29-1 combines with J gene TRBJ2-3, with TRBD1 identical over 7 bases. CDR1 and CDR2 (germline): SQVTM, ANQGSEA. V was clipped by 6 bases and J by 0 bases; unmatched bases: 0. The CDR3 length is 12 residues. DNA of the CDR3: TGCAGCGTGGGACAGAGCACAGATACGCAGTATTTT. Residues: CSVGQSTDTQYF.

This chain links TRBV10-1 with TRBJ1-1; D is possibly TRBD1 (6 bases). CDR1 WNHNN and CDR2 SYGVQD come from the germline V gene (reference sequence). The ends were cut back, 5 bases at V and 0 bases at J, with 13 bases in the middle. This CDR3 spans 15 amino acids. CDR3 sequence reads: CASSFPGVMNTEAFF. The CDR3 DNA is TGCGCCAGCAGTTTTCCAGGGGTTATGAACACTGAAGCTTTCTTT.

This rearrangement joins TRBV4-1 to TRBJ1-3, with D possibly matching TRBD1 (5 bases). V was clipped by 1 base and J by 1 base, with 8 bases between them. Germline loops: CDR1 MGHRA, CDR2 YSYEKL. This CDR3 region has 15 residues. The CDR3 DNA follows: TGCGCCAGCAGCCAAGGGGCAGGGTCTGGAAACACCATATATTTT. The encoded protein is CASSQGAGSGNTIYF.

As concerns this clone: The sample contains more than one DNA sequence encoding this CDR3. The chain combines TRBV9 with TRBJ2-3; TRBD2 agrees at 11 bases. The trim removed 1 base at V and 4 bases at J, leaving 2 bases unmatched. The CDR3 covers 15 residues. Germline V gene data show CDR1 as SGDLS and CDR2 as YYNGEE. CDR3 DNA: TGTGCCAGCAGCGTACTAGCGGGGGGAGCAGATACGCAGTATTTT. Translating it yields CASSVLAGGADTQYF.

The chain links TRBV11-3 to TRBJ2-3; D is possibly TRBD1 (6 bases). The ends were cut back, 5 bases at V and 1 base at J, with 13 bases in the middle. Germline V CDR1 and CDR2: SGHNT, YENEEA. CDR3 length: 15 amino acids. The CDR3 here is CASSLRDTGTDTQYF. In DNA form, the CDR3 reads TGTGCCAGCAGCCTAAGGGACACGGGCACAGATACGCAGTATTTT.

The chain joins TRBV24-1 to TRBJ2-7, with D possibly being TRBD1 (5 bases). Trimming removed 10 bases at V and 3 bases at J, with 15 bases between. The CDR3 length is 13 residues. Germline V lookup: CDR1 KGHDR, CDR2 SFDVKD. DNA of the CDR3: TGTGCCACAAGAGGACATTCGGACTACGAGCAGTACTTC. Protein sequence: CATRGHSDYEQYF.

Only one count was recorded for this clone. V usage is TRBV18 and J usage is TRBJ2-5; D gene ambiguous. The germline V and J ends were trimmed by 3 bases and 3 bases, with 5 bases remaining between them. There are 12 residues in the CDR3. Germline CDR1 and CDR2: KGHSH and LQKENI. The CDR3 sequence: CASSPLKETQYF. The CDR3 DNA is TGTGCCAGCTCACCCTTAAAAGAGACCCAGTACTTC.

The V and J genes are TRBV18 and TRBJ1-6; no clear D. Per the germline V gene, CDR1 is KGHSH and CDR2 is LQKENI. The CDR3 is 15 residues long. Between the trimmed V and J ends, which lost 4 bases and 0 bases, there was a span of 7 bases. CDR3 in DNA: TGTGCCAGCTCACTTACGGGCTCCTATAATTCACCCCTCCACTTT. Its protein product is CASSLTGSYNSPLHF.

This chain links TRBV5-3 with TRBJ2-1; TRBD1 is a possible D gene (6 bases). TRBV5-3 is marked as an open reading frame, function uncertain. The CDR3 totals 16 residues. V was shortened by 5 bases and J by 8 bases, with 23 bases between the two germline ends. DNA for the CDR3: TGTGCCAGAAGGGCCTTGACAGGTTCCTCGAGGGATGAGCAGTTCTTC. It encodes CARRALTGSSRDEQFF.

J is TRBJ1-5 and V is TRBV6-2 or TRBV6-3; D uncertain. The CDR3 covers 15 residues. The V and J ends lost 5 bases and 9 bases respectively, with 20 bases between them. Germline assignment: CDR1 MNHEY and CDR2 SVGEGT. The CDR3 loop reads CASSTQRAGVRPQHF. CDR3 DNA: TGTGCCAGCAGTACCCAACGGGCGGGAGTAAGGCCCCAGCATTTT.

The CDR3 protein is CATTAWSRGIETQYF. Written as DNA, the CDR3 is TGTGCCACCACAGCCTGGTCCCGGGGGATAGAGACCCAGTACTTC. This chain joins TRBV15 and TRBJ2-5; TRBD2 is a possible D gene (6 bases). Trimming removed 7 bases at V and 4 bases at J, with 19 bases between. Germline CDR1 is LNHNV and CDR2 is YYDKDF (reference sequence). This CDR3 spans 15 amino acids.

V and J are TRBV5-1 and TRBJ2-1; 12 bases agree with TRBD2. CDR1 and CDR2 from the germline V gene are SGHRS and YFSETQ. Trimming at V came to 4 bases and at J to 6 bases, leaving 8 bases not matched to a gene. The CDR3 has 16 residues. CDR3 nucleotides: TGCGCCAGCAGCCGGACGACTAGCGGGGGTAGCAATGAGCAGTTCTTC. Amino acids: CASSRTTSGGSNEQFF.

V usage is TRBV11-2 and J usage is TRBJ2-2; 9 positions match TRBD1. J was trimmed by 1 base and V by 6 bases; bases with no gene match: 12. CDR3 length equals 18 residues. The germline V gene has CDR1 SGHAT and CDR2 FQNNGV. The CDR3 here is CASRFGQGTILNTGELFF. The CDR3 DNA is TGTGCCAGCAGATTTGGACAGGGGACAATACTGAACACCGGGGAGCTGTTTTTT. Filled out from reference TRBV11-2 and TRBJ2-2, the complete variable domain reads EAGVAQSPRYKIIEKRQSVAFWCNPISGHATLYWYQQILGQGPKLLIQFQNNGVVDDSQLPKDRFSAERLKGVDSTLKIQPAKLEDSAVYLCASRFGQGTILNTGELFFGEGSRLTVL.

The CDR3 is CASSRARAGGVAFF. The CDR3, as DNA: TGTGCCAGCAGCCGAGCCCGCGCGGGGGGCGTAGCTTTCTTT. This chain joins TRBV14 and TRBJ1-1; possible D gene TRBD1, 6 bases. Trimming shortened V by 4 bases and J by 10 bases, and 19 bases separated the two germline ends. This CDR3 is 14 amino acids long. From germline, CDR1 is SGHDN and CDR2 FVKESK.

The gene calls are TRBV2 and TRBJ2-7; the match to TRBD2 covers 10 bases. The CDR3 loop spans 14 amino acids. Germline values: CDR1 SNHLY, CDR2 FYNNEI. V shed 3 bases and J 5 bases; nucleotides not matched to a gene: 4. CDR3 bases: TGTGCCAGCAGTGATAGCGGGGGGAATCACGAGCAGTACTTC. It codes for CASSDSGGNHEQYF.